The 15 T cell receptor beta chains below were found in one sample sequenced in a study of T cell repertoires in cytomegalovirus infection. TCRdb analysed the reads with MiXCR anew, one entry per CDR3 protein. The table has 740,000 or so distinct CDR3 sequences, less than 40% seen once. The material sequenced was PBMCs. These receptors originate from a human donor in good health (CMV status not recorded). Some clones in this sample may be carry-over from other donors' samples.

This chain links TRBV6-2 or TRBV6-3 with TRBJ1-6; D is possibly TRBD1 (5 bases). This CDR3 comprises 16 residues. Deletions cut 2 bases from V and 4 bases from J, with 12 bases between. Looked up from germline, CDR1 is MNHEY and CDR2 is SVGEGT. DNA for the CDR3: TGTGCCAGCAGTTACCCACAAGGGGCTTATAATTCACCCCTCCACTTT. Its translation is CASSYPQGAYNSPLHF.

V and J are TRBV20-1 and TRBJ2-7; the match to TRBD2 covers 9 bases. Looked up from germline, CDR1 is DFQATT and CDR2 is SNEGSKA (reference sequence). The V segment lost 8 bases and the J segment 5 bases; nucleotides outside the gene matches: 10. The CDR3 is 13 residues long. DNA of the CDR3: TGCAGTTCTGGCCGGCGGGAGGGGCACGAGCAGTACTTC. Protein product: CSSGRREGHEQYF.

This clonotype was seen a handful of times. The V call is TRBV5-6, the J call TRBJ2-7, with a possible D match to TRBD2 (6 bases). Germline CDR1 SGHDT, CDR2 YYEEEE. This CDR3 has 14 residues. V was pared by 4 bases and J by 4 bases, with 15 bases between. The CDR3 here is CASSGGLGPYEQYF. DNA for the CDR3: TGTGCCAGCAGCGGGGGACTTGGTCCTTACGAGCAGTACTTC.

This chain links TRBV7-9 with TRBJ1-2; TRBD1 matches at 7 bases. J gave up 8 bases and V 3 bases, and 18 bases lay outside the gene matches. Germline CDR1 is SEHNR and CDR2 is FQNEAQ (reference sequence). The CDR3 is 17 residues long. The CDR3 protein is CASSFGQAFPWSRGYTF. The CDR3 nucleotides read TGTGCCAGCAGCTTTGGACAGGCTTTCCCTTGGTCTCGCGGCTACACCTTC.

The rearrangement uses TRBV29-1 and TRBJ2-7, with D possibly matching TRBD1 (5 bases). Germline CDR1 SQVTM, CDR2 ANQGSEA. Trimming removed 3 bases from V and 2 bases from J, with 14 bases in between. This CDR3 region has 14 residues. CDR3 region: CSVDAPGRPYEQYF. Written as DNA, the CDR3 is TGCAGCGTTGACGCCCCAGGGCGTCCCTACGAGCAGTACTTC.

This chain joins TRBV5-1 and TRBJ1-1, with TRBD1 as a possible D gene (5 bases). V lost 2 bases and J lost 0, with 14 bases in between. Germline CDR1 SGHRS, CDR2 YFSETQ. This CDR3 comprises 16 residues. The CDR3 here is CASSFPQEGMNTEAFF. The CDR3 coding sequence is TGCGCCAGCAGCTTCCCCCAGGAGGGGATGAACACTGAAGCTTTCTTT.

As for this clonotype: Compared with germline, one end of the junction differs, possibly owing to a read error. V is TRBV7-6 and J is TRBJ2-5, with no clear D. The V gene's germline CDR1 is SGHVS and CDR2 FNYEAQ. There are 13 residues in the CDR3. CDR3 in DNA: TGTGCTAGCAGCTTCATCCGCGGAGAGACACAGTACTTC. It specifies CASSFIRGETQYF. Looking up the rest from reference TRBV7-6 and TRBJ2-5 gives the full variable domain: GAGVSQSPRYKVTKRGQDVALRCDPISGHVSLYWYRQALGQGPEFLTYFNYEAQQDKSGLPNDRFSAERPEGSISTLTIQRTEQRDSAMYRCASSFIRGETQYFGPGTRLLVL.

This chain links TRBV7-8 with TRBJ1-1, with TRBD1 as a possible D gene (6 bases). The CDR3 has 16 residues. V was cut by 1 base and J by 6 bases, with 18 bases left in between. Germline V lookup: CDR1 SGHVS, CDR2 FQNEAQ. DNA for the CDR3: TGTGCCAGCAGCTTAGTAGCGAACACAGGGATATCTGAAGCTTTCTTT. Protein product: CASSLVANTGISEAFF.

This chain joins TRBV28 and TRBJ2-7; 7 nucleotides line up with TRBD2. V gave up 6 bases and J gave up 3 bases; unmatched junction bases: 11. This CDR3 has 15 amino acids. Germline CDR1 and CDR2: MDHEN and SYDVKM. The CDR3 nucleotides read TGTGCCAGCAGGCGCCCCGGGACTAATAACTACGAGCAGTACTTC. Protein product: CASRRPGTNNYEQYF.

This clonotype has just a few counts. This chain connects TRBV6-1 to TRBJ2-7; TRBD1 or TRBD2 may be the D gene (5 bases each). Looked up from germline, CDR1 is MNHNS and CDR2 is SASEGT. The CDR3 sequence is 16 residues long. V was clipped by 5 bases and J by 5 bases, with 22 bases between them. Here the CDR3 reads CASSTRTTSARDEQYF. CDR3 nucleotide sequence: TGTGCCAGCAGTACCCGGACAACCTCCGCGCGGGACGAGCAGTACTTC.

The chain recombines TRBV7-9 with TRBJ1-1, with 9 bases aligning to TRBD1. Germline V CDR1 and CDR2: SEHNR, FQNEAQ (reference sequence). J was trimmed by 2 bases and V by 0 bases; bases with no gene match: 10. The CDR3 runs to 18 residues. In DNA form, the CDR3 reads TGTGCCAGCAGCTTAGCGGCGGGACAGGGCATCCTAAACACTGAAGCTTTCTTT. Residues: CASSLAAGQGILNTEAFF.

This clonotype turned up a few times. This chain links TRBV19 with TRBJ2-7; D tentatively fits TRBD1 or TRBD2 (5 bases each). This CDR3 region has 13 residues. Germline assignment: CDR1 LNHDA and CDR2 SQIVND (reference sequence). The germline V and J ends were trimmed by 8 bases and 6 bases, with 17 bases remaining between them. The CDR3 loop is CASGDGRDVEQYF. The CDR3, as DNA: TGTGCCAGTGGGGACGGCAGGGACGTCGAGCAGTACTTC.

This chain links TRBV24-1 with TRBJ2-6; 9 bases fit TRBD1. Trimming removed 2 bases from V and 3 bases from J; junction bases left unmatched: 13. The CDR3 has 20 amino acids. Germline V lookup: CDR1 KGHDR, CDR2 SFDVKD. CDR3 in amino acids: CATSDSNRGRVGLGANVLTF. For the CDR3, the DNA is TGTGCCACCAGTGATTCGAACAGGGGGCGTGTAGGGCTTGGGGCCAACGTCCTGACTTTC.

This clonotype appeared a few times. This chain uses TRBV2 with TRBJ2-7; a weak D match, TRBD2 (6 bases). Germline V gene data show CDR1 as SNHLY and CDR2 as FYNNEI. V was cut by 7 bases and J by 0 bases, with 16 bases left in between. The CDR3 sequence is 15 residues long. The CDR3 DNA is TGTGCCAGCACTTGGGAGGTCCAGAGCTCCTACGAGCAGTACTTC. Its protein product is CASTWEVQSSYEQYF.

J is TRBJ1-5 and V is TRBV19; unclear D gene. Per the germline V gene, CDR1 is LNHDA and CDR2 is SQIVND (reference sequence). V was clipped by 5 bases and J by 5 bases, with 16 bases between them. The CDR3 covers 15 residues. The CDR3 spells CASSRAGRVDQPQHF. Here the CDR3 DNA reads TGTGCCAGTAGTCGGGCGGGGAGAGTAGATCAGCCCCAGCATTTT.